Following are 10 T cell receptor beta chains from one sample sequenced in a study of immune evolution from preneoplasia to lung adenocarcinoma. The method was immunoSEQ multiplex PCR; TCRdb's version includes in-frame clones alone and lacks a portion of them. The sample records more than 3,500 clones, around 86% being singletons. The sequenced sample consisted of FFPE minimally invasive lung adenocarcinoma tissue. The origin of the receptors is an older donor with lung adenocarcinoma.

This clone was seen only once. The rearrangement uses TRBV7-3 and TRBJ2-3; D gene ambiguous. Germline assignment: CDR1 SGHTA and CDR2 FQGTGA. The CDR3 covers 13 residues. Trimming pared 8 bases from V and 0 bases from J, leaving 9 bases between. The CDR3 DNA reads as TGTGCCAGCGCGGCCTTCAGCACAGATACGCAGTATTTT. It encodes CASAAFSTDTQYF.

V is TRBV10-3 and J is TRBJ1-5, with D unresolved. Deletions cut 7 bases from V and 3 bases from J, with 10 bases between. CDR3 length equals 13 residues. Germline assignment: CDR1 ENHRY and CDR2 SYGVKD. The CDR3 DNA reads as TGTGCCATCACCCCGGACCCCAATCAGCCCCAGCATTTT. This translates into CAITPDPNQPQHF.

The V and J genes are TRBV30 and TRBJ2-1, with 8 bases identical to TRBD1. V shed 3 bases, J shed 5 bases, and the junction held 9 bases outside the gene matches. The germline CDR1 and CDR2 sequences are GTSNPN and SVGIG (reference sequence). The CDR3 loop spans 15 amino acids. CDR3 loop: CAWSIMDRVNNEQFF. The CDR3, as DNA: TGTGCCTGGAGCATAATGGACAGGGTTAACAATGAGCAGTTCTTC.

J is TRBJ1-1 and V is TRBV6-1, with a possible D match to TRBD1 (5 bases). With 6 bases removed from V and 4 bases from J, the gap between germline ends came to 15 bases. Germline loops: CDR1 MNHNS, CDR2 SASEGT. The CDR3 extends over 14 amino acids. CDR3 loop: CASSPQGVPTEAFF. The CDR3 nucleotides read TGTGCCAGCAGCCCGCAGGGAGTACCCACTGAAGCTTTCTTT.

This chain connects TRBV7-6 to TRBJ1-4, with D tentatively TRBD1 (6 bases). There are 14 residues in the CDR3. V shed 2 bases and J shed 7 bases, with 11 bases lying between them. Germline lookup yields CDR1 SGHVS and CDR2 FNYEAQ. Here the CDR3 reads CASSLNEGVEKLFF. CDR3 coding DNA: TGTGCCAGCAGCTTAAATGAGGGGGTTGAAAAACTGTTTTTT.

This rearrangement joins TRBV18 to TRBJ1-1; the match to TRBD1 covers 7 bases. CDR3 size: 15 residues. V shed 2 bases and J 0 bases; nucleotides not matched to a gene: 3. CDR1 and CDR2 (germline): KGHSH, LQKENI. Here the CDR3 DNA reads TGTGCCAGCTCACCAGGGACAGCCATGAACACTGAAGCTTTCTTT. Its translation is CASSPGTAMNTEAFF.

This clone was seen a single time. One end of the junction is discordant with germline, which a read error may explain. The chain combines TRBV7-9 with TRBJ2-2; D unresolved. This CDR3 contains 15 residues. In germline, CDR1 is SEHNR, CDR2 FQNEAQ (reference sequence). The CDR3 coding sequence is TGTGCCAGCAGCTTAATAGGTTCGAACATCGGGGAGCTGTTTTTT. It codes for CASSLIGSNIGELFF.

This chain uses TRBV18 with TRBJ2-7; no definite D call. The germline gives CDR1 KGHSH, CDR2 LQKENI. Deletions cut 4 bases from V and 1 base from J, with 8 bases between. The CDR3 totals 13 residues. This CDR3 is CASSLGPSYEQYF. The CDR3, as DNA: TGTGCCAGCTCACTCGGGCCGTCCTACGAGCAGTACTTC.

The chain employs TRBV5-1 and TRBJ1-2, with 9 positions matching TRBD1. The V gene's germline CDR1 is SGHRS and CDR2 YFSETQ. Trimming removed 4 bases from V and 5 bases from J; junction bases left unmatched: 6. This CDR3 region has 14 residues. The CDR3: CASSPQDRGYGYTF. CDR3 in DNA: TGCGCCAGCAGCCCGCAAGACAGGGGGTATGGCTACACCTTC.

The CDR3 reads CAWSGHGAGQPQHF. CDR3 bases: TGTGCCTGGAGTGGCCACGGGGCGGGGCAGCCCCAGCATTTT. This chain uses TRBV30 with TRBJ1-5; tentatively, D is TRBD1 (5 bases). With 1 base removed from V and 7 bases from J, the gap between germline ends came to 14 bases. This CDR3 is built from 14 residues. Germline V CDR1 and CDR2: GTSNPN, SVGIG (reference sequence).